The subject of this entry is one TCR beta chain. The data belong to a study of OX40 agonist ivuxolimab in advanced cancers. Whole-study context: Subjects had a mean age of roughly 57 years, with a range of roughly 23 to 79; more than 75% were male.

The V end was cut by 4 bases, the J end by 3 bases, with 17 bases between. Germline V gene data show CDR1 as SGHDT and CDR2 as YYEEEE. The CDR3 is 15 amino acids. Using immunoSEQ multiplex PCR, the repertoire was profiled, and TCRdb retains in-frame clones only, with some absent. The data contain about 130,000 clones, about 93% of them singletons. The TCR originated in an adult with an advanced solid tumor such as melanoma, head and neck, liver or kidney cancer. Sequencing used CD4+ or CD8+ T cells sorted from blood, obtained in a trial of the OX40 agonist ivuxolimab. The chain recombines TRBV5-6 with TRBJ2-7; either TRBD1 or TRBD2 may fit D (7 bases each). As DNA, the CDR3 is TGTGCCAGCAGCGTACAGGGGAGGGGACGCTACGAGCAGTACTTC. It encodes CASSVQGRGRYEQYF. Looking up the rest from reference TRBV5-6 and TRBJ2-7 gives the full variable domain: DAGVTQSPTHLIKTRGQQVTLRCSPKSGHDTVSWYQQALGQGPQFIFQYYEEEERQRGNFPDRFSGHQFPNYSSELNVNALLLGDSALYLCASSVQGRGRYEQYFGPGTRLTVT.